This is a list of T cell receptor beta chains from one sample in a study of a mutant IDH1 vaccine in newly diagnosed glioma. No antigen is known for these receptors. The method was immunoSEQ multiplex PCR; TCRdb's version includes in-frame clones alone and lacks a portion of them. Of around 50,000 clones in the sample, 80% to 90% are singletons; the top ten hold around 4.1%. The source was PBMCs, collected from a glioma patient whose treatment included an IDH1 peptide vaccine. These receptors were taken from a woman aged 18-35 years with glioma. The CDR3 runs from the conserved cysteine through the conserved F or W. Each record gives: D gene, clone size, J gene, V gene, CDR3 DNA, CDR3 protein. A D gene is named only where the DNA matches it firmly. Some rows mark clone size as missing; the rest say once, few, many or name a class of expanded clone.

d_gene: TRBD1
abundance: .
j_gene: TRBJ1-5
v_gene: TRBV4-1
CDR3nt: TGCGCCAGCAGCCAGCAACAGGGGCATCACCCCCAGCATTTT
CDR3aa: CASSQQQGHHPQHF

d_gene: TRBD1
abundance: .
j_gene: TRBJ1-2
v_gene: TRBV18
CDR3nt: TGTGCCAGCTCACCCCGGACAGGGGCCCCCCCATCGAGCTATGGCTACACCTTC
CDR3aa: CASSPRTGAPPSSYGYTF

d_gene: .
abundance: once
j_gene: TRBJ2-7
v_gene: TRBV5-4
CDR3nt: TGTGCCAGCAGCCACACCCGGGACGTCTACGAGCAGTACTTC
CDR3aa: CASSHTRDVYEQYF

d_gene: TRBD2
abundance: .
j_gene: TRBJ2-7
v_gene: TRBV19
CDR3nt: TGTGCCAGTAGTAACCCCGGGACTAGTATTCCTGGGCAGTACTTC
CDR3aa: CASSNPGTSIPGQYF

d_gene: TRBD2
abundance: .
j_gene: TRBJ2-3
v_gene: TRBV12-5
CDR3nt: TGTGCTAGTGAGCCTAGCGGGAGGAGTGATACGCAGTATTTT
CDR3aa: CASEPSGRSDTQYF

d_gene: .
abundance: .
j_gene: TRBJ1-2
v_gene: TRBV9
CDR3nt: TGTGCCAGCAGCGTACGTGGGGCGGCTGGCTACACCTTC
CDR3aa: CASSVRGAAGYTF

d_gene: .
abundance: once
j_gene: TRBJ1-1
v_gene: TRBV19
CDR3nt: TGTGCCAGTAGTATGGGAATTGGCACTGAAGCTTTCTTT
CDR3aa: CASSMGIGTEAFF

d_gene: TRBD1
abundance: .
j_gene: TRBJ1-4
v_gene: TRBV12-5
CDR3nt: TGTGCTAGTGGTTTGTTCCATACAGGGGTAGACGAAAAACTGTTTTTT
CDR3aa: CASGLFHTGVDEKLFF

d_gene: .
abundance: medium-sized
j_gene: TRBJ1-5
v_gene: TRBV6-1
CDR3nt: TGTGCCAGCAGTCCACAGGGACGCAATCAGCCCCAGCATTTT
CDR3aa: CASSPQGRNQPQHF

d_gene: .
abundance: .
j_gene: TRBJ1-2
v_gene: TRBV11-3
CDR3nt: TGTGCCAGCAGCTTAGTAAGGGAGCCTAACTATGGCTACACCTTC
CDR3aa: CASSLVREPNYGYTF

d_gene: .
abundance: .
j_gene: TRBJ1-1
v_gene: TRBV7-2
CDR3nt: TGTGCCAGCAGCCTAACAGGGATCTTAACTGAAGCTTTCTTT
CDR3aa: CASSLTGILTEAFF

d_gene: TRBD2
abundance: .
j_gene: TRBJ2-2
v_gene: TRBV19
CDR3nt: TGTGCCAGTGGCCTACTAGCGGGAGGTAACACCGGGGAGCTGTTTTTT
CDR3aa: CASGLLAGGNTGELFF

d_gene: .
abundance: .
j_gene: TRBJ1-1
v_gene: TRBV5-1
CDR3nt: TGCGCCAGCAGCTTGGAACCTCTGGGTGAAGCTTTCTTT
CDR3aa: CASSLEPLGEAFF

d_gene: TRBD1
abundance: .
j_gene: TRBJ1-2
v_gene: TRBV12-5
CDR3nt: TGTGCTAGTGGTTTGGCGGGACAGTATGGCTACACCTTC
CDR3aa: CASGLAGQYGYTF

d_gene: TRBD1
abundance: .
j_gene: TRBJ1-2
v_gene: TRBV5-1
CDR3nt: TGCGCCAGCAGCTTGAGCCCGACAGGGTCGAACTTACTAACTATGGGCTACACCTTC
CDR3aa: CASSLSPTGSNLLTMGYTF

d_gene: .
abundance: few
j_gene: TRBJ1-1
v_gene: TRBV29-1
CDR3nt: TGCAGCGGGCTCGAAAACACTGAAGCTTTCTTT
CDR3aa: CSGLENTEAFF

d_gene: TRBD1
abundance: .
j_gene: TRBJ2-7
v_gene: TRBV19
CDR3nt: TGTGCCAGTAGTATCCAGGCAGGGGGTAACTACGAGCAGTACTTC
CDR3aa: CASSIQAGGNYEQYF

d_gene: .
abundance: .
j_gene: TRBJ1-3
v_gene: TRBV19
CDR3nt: TGTGCCAGTAGGAACGACCCGACAGGAAGGGCTGGAAACACCATATATTTT
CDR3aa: CASRNDPTGRAGNTIYF

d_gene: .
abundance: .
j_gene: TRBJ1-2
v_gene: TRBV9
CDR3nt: TGTGCCAGCAGCGTAGAGGGCCGCGGCTACACCTTC
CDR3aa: CASSVEGRGYTF

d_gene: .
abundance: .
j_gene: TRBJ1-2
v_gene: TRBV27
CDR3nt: TGTGCCAGCAGTTTGGCCGGGCCTAACTATGGCTACACCTTC
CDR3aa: CASSLAGPNYGYTF

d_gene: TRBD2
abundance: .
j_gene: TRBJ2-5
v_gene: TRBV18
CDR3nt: TGTGCCAGCTCACCGAACCCAGCGGGAGGGGGGCGAGAGACCCAGTACTTC
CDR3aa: CASSPNPAGGGRETQYF

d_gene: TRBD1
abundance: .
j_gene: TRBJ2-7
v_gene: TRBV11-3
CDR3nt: TGTGCCAGCAGCCTCCGACAGGGACCCTCCTACGAGCAGTACTTC
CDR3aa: CASSLRQGPSYEQYF

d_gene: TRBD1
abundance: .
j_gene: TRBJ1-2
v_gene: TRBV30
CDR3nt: TGTGCCTGGACTCGACAGGGAAACGGCTACACCTTC
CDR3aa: CAWTRQGNGYTF

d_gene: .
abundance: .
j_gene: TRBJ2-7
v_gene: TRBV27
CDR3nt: TGTGCCAGCAGTTTAATCCCTTTGACAGGACACGGGGGTTACGAGCAGTACTTC
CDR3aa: CASSLIPLTGHGGYEQYF

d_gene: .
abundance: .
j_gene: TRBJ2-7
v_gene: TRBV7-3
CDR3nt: TGTGCCAGCAGCGACCAGGGGACAGAGCAGTACTTC
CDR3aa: CASSDQGTEQYF

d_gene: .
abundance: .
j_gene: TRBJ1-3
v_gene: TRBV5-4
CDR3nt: TGTGCCAGCAGTCATCAACAGGGAGAAAACACCATATATTTT
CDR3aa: CASSHQQGENTIYF

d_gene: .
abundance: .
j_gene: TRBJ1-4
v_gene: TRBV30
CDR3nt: TGTGCTTTAAGGGGATCAGGGCTAGATGAAAAACTGTTTTTT
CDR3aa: CALRGSGLDEKLFF

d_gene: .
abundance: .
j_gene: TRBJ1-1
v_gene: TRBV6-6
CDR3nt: TGTGCCAGCAGTTACGCGGGGAGGACTGAAGCTTTCTTT
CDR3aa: CASSYAGRTEAFF

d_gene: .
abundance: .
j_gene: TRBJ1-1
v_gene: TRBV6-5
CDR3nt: TGTGCCAGCAGATATATTCAAACCGGCACTGAAGCTTTCTTT
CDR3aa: CASRYIQTGTEAFF

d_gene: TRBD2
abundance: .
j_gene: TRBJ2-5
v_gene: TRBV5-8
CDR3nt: TGTGCCAGCAGCTGGGGACTAGCTTCTACGGACCAGTACTTC
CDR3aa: CASSWGLASTDQYF

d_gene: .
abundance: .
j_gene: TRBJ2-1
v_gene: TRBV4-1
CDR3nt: TGCGCCAGCAGCTTAATAGGGGCGTGGAATGAGCAGTTCTTC
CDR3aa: CASSLIGAWNEQFF

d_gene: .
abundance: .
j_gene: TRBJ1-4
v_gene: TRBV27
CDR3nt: TGTGCCAGCAAGGGCGGACCTTCGGGGGAAAAACTGTTTTTT
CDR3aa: CASKGGPSGEKLFF

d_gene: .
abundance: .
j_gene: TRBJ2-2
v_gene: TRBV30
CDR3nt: TGTGCCTGTTCAGGGGATGGCACCGGGGAGCTGTTTTTT
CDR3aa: CACSGDGTGELFF

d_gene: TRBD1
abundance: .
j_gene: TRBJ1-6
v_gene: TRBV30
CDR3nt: TGTGCCTGGAGCCTAGGGACAGCAGGCACACCCCTCCACTTT
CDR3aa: CAWSLGTAGTPLHF

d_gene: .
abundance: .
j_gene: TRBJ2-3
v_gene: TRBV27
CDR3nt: TGTGCCACCGCAGGCCCCCCTCTCACAGATACGCAGTATTTT
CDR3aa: CATAGPPLTDTQYF

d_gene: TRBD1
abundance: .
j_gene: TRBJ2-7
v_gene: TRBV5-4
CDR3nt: TGTGCCAGCAGCTTGGGGGGGACAGGGGGCTACGAGCAGTACTTC
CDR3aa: CASSLGGTGGYEQYF